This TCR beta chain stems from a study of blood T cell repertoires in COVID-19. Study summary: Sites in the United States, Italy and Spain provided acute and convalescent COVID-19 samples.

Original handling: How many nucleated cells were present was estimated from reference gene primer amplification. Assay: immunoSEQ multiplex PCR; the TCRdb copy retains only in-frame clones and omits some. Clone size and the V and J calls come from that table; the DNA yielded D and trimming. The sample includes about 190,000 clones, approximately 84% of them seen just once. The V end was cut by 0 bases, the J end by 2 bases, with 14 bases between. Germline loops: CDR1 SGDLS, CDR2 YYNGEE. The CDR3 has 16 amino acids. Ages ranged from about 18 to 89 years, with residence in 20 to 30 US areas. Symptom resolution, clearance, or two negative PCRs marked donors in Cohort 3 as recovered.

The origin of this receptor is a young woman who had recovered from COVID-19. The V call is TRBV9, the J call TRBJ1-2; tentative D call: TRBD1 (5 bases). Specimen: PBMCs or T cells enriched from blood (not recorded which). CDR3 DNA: TGTGCCAGCAGCGTAGCTACAAGGGGCGACAACTATGGCTACACCTTC. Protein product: CASSVATRGDNYGYTF.